Shown below are 9 T cell receptor beta chains from a single sample sequenced in a study of T cell responses to AZD1222 COVID-19 vaccine (dated by TCRdb to 2020 to 2023). The sample's time point label, in plain terms: baseline before first vaccination. Library preparation used the immunoSEQ multiplex PCR assay. TCRdb re-hosts the immuneACCESS table, in-frame sequences only. Its copies lack some clones; in the studies checked, an unresolved V gene accounts for under half of them, and the cause for the rest is not known. This sample is represented by some 100,000 clones; around nine tenths of them were singletons. Of the sample, around 3.2% is held by the ten largest clones. The specimen comprised peripheral blood, sampled on day 0 of AZD1222 vaccination. The receptors here all came from an adult in good health.

The CDR3 nucleotides read TGTGCCAGCAGCTTAGCGGGCCCCGGAGGGGGGTGGCAGTACTTC. This codes for CASSLAGPGGGWQYF. This chain joins TRBV7-2 and TRBJ2-7; D may be TRBD1 or TRBD2 (6 bases each). V was cut by 0 bases and J by 9 bases, with 18 bases left in between. CDR3 length: 15 amino acids. Germline CDR1 and CDR2: SGHTA and FQGNSA.

The chain employs TRBV2 and TRBJ2-1; 10 nucleotides agree with TRBD2. This CDR3 comprises 15 residues. V lost 5 bases and J lost 10; bases outside the gene matches: 11. Per germline, CDR1 SNHLY and CDR2 FYNNEI. CDR3 loop: CASSPLAGDNQEQFF. CDR3 nucleotides: TGTGCCAGCAGTCCTCTAGCGGGGGATAACCAAGAGCAGTTCTTC.

This chain uses TRBV7-2 with TRBJ1-6, with a weak D call TRBD1 (5 bases). CDR1 SGHTA and CDR2 FQGNSA come from the germline V gene. Trimming left V 3 bases short and J 10 bases short, with 13 bases between. CDR3 length equals 14 residues. The DNA of the CDR3 is TGTGCCAGCAGCTTGGAGGGGTTTAGGTCACCCCTCCACTTT. Its translation is CASSLEGFRSPLHF.

V gene TRBV5-1 combines with J gene TRBJ2-5; TRBD2 aligns across 11 bases. The CDR3 length is 15 residues. V shed 4 bases and J 7 bases; nucleotides not matched to a gene: 9. The V gene's germline CDR1 is SGHRS and CDR2 YFSETQ. CDR3 bases: TGCGCCAGCAGCGATCTTAGCGGGGGGGCAGGGACCCAGTACTTC. Protein sequence: CASSDLSGGAGTQYF.

The rearrangement joins TRBV7-9 to TRBJ1-1; D not certain. CDR1 SEHNR and CDR2 FQNEAQ come from the germline V gene (reference sequence). The V end lost 3 bases, the J end lost 3 bases, and 8 bases lay between the germline ends. The CDR3 sequence is 13 residues long. In DNA, the CDR3 is TGTGCCAGCAGCTTGTATCAGGACACTGAAGCTTTCTTT. As protein: CASSLYQDTEAFF.

Here the CDR3 DNA reads TGTGCCACCAGAAACATAGTGGGGGGCACTAACTATGGCTACACCTTC. This encodes CATRNIVGGTNYGYTF. The rearrangement uses TRBV19 and TRBJ1-2; D perhaps matches TRBD1 (6 bases). Germline V gene lookup returns CDR1 LNHDA and CDR2 SQIVND (reference sequence). V lost 10 bases to trimming and J lost 0 bases, with 21 bases between them. CDR3 length: 16 residues.

V gene TRBV27 combines with J gene TRBJ1-4; no clear D. CDR1 is MNHEY, CDR2 SMNVEV, per germline (reference sequence). V was clipped by 1 base and J by 0 bases, with 6 bases between them. CDR3 length: 15 amino acids. The CDR3 coding sequence is TGTGCCAGCAGTTTATTTGGGGCAACTAATGAAAAACTGTTTTTT. The encoded protein is CASSLFGATNEKLFF.

This clone was seen once. The rearrangement uses TRBV25-1 and TRBJ2-1; 10 bases match TRBD1. CDR1 MGHDK and CDR2 SYGVNS come from the germline V gene. The CDR3 sequence is 16 residues long. Losses at the gene ends were 5 bases for V and 2 bases for J; bases not matched to a gene: 6. CDR3 sequence (DNA): TGTGCCAGCAGTCTCCCCGGGACAGGGGCCTACAATGAGCAGTTCTTC. Protein product: CASSLPGTGAYNEQFF.

By share, this clone ranks as medium-sized. The V gene is TRBV30, the J gene TRBJ1-6; weak D call: TRBD1 (6 bases). V was clipped by 4 bases and J by 8 bases, with 12 bases between them. Per germline, CDR1 GTSNPN and CDR2 SVGIG (reference sequence). The CDR3 runs to 13 residues. CDR3 region: CAWKDRLDSPLHF. The CDR3 coding sequence is TGTGCCTGGAAGGACAGACTGGATTCACCCCTCCACTTT.